One TCR beta chain is described in this entry. The antigen this receptor binds is unknown. The sample holds no much larger clone one base away, and base qualities are not on file. V loses 4 bases of germline sequence and J loses 0 bases, and the interval between the two ends is 7 bases. CDR1 and CDR2 are read off the germline V gene as SGHRS and YFSETQ. There are 14 amino acids in the CDR3, from cysteine to phenylalanine inclusive. Solely the CDR3 DNA is kept, with 42 bases framed from the first base. This record belongs to a study of blood T cell repertoires in COVID-19 (dated by TCRdb to 2019 to 2021). Regarding the research as a whole: Samples from collaborators originated in the United States, Italy and Spain and spanned both the acute and convalescent phases of COVID-19. The material from the prospective study consisted of cDNA or gDNA derived from T cells, B-cell-depleted T cells, or PBMCs. Subjects who had been exposed to COVID-19, were actively infected with it, or had recovered from it provided the deeply sampled blood TCRbeta repertoires that made up the dataset. The repertoires were made available in a free public database intended to serve as a resource for research on the immune response to SARS-CoV-2. The samples were drawn from the first 160 participants of the ongoing ImmuneRACE study and from 1,254 subjects provided by 6 global collaborators. The sample metadata nearly always contained a de-identified subject ID, COVID-19 status, age in years and sex. Where available, HLA class I and class II types were taken from metadata supplied by the sample provider and were not determined by assay-based typing.

In the prospective study, participants were about 18 to 95 years old, resided in about two dozen geographic areas of the United States, and were enrolled through a virtual design. In the prospective study, cohorts were assigned on the basis of participant-reported clinical history obtained from a screening survey and a study questionnaire. For ImmuneRACE Cohort 3, a participant was defined as recovered based on two consecutive negative NP/OP PCR tests, clearance by a healthcare professional, or resolution of symptoms. Mobile phlebotomists in the prospective study collected whole blood, serum and a nasopharyngeal or oropharyngeal swab from every participant. Prospective study participants could optionally give additional blood draws and questionnaires over a roughly 2-month period. Before DNA extraction, prospective study blood samples were shipped either frozen or at room temperature. TCRbeta CDR3 regions were amplified from genomic DNA using the immunoSEQ Assay, a bias-controlled multiplex PCR. The paper's data handling went like this. The number of nucleated cells in each sample was estimated by amplification of reference gene primers within the assay. To quantify the absolute abundance of each unique TCRbeta CDR3 rearrangement, sequence reads were collapsed and filtered. For each sample, productive Simpson clonality was calculated as the square root of Simpson's diversity index over productive rearrangements. This is the immuneACCESS table as TCRdb keeps it, with only in-frame sequences that have V and J called. A part of the clones is gone; compared with another copy, unresolved V genes explain less than half, and the rest is unexplained. V, J and clone size reflect that table, while D and trimming were determined from the DNA. Here the sample has about 150,000 clones; around 80% occur a single time. Jointly, the top ten make up 7.3% of the sample.

Study-wide findings and limitations: The quantity of clinical and demographic metadata differed by source and by participant and was supplied without curation.

The clonotype originates from a man aged 50 or older who had recovered from COVID-19. The sample consisted of PBMCs or T cells enriched from blood (not recorded which). The V and J genes are TRBV5-1 and TRBJ1-4; a tentative D match to TRBD1 spans 5 bases. The CDR3 protein: CASSAGATNEKLFF. The sequenced DNA: TGCGCCAGCAGCGCGGGGGCAACTAATGAAAAACTGTTTTTT.